This record looks at one T cell receptor (beta chain) sequence and its context. PCR amplification relied on 60 Vbeta primers (plus 13 Jbeta primers). Generated by immunoSEQ multiplex PCR, the TCRdb table keeps only in-frame clones and is missing some. Counted here are around 72,000 clones, 66% occurring once; the ten biggest clones make up about 20%. The data originate from a study of cytomegalovirus exposure and HLA in healthy donors. Study overall: An analysis done earlier identified 120 million or so unique TCR beta sequences from about 179 million T cells.

Germline CDR1 reads SEHNR; CDR2 reads FQNEAQ (reference sequence). The CDR3 is 13 amino acids. Trimming took 8 bases from V and 2 from J; bases not matched to a gene: 2. The rearrangement uses TRBV7-9 and TRBJ1-1; 10 bases agree with TRBD1. This clonotype originated in a man aged 35-49 years in good health and CMV-seropositive. Sequencing was performed on PBMCs. DNA of the CDR3: TGTGCCAGCCGGGACAGGGGAAACACTGAAGCTTTCTTT. Protein product: CASRDRGNTEAFF.